One sample yielded the 22 T cell receptor beta chains listed below, sequenced in a study of T cell repertoires in breast cancer. During the second nested PCR, blocking oligonucleotides suppressed genes that were not paired. TCRdb itself ran the emulsion pairing reads through MiXCR, one entry per CDR3 protein. The data hold some 4,600 distinct CDR3 sequences, with around a third observed a single time. An expanded emulsion RT-PCR with primers for all TCR V genes paired CD8+ T cell chains. The sequencing input was CD8+ T cells. The receptor set was obtained from a pool of human donors with breast cancer or a healthy control (not recorded which).

Concerning this clonotype: The germline gene is not matched at one end of the junction; a read error may be the cause. CDR3 loop: CACSPRETQYF. For the CDR3, the DNA is TGTGCCTGCAGTCCTAGAGAAACGCAGTATTTT. The rearrangement joins TRBV6-2 or TRBV6-3 to TRBJ2-3, with D uncertain. Germline V gene lookup returns CDR1 MNHEY and CDR2 SVGEGT. This CDR3 is built from 11 residues.

V and J are TRBV15 and TRBJ2-2; TRBD1 matches 10 bases. The CDR3 covers 14 residues. CDR1 LNHNV and CDR2 YYDKDF come from the germline V gene (reference sequence). Losses at the gene ends were 1 base for V and 7 bases for J; bases not matched to a gene: 0. The CDR3, as DNA: TGTGCCACCAGCAGAGGGGACAGGGGCGGGGAGCTGTTTTTT. This gives the protein CATSRGDRGGELFF.

The V call is TRBV6-5, the J call TRBJ2-3, with D unresolved. This CDR3 comprises 15 residues. Per the germline V gene, CDR1 is MNHEY and CDR2 is SVGAGI. The V end lost 0 bases, the J end lost 0 bases, and 7 bases lay between the germline ends. In DNA, the CDR3 is TGTGCCAGCAGTTACTCGATCCAGAGCACAGATACGCAGTATTTT. This codes for CASSYSIQSTDTQYF.

J is TRBJ1-4 and V is TRBV2; TRBD1 might be the D (6 bases). This CDR3 is 15 amino acids long. CDR1 is SNHLY and CDR2 is FYNNEI in the germline V gene. Trimming removed 6 bases at V and 4 bases at J, with 15 bases between. The DNA for the CDR3 is TGTGCCAGCAGACAAAAGGGGACAATTAATGAAAAACTGTTTTTT. Its protein is CASRQKGTINEKLFF.

This clonotype came up a few times. The chain links TRBV6-5 to TRBJ2-7; maybe TRBD2 (6 bases). Germline CDR1 reads MNHEY; CDR2 reads SVGAGI. V was trimmed by 5 bases and J by 2 bases, leaving 10 bases between them. The CDR3 length is 13 residues. CDR3 nucleotide sequence: TGTGCCAGCAGTCCGGGACTGACCTACGAGCAGTACTTC. It is translated as CASSPGLTYEQYF.

This clonotype ranks as medium-sized. This may stem from a read error, because a much larger clone lies one nucleotide away. J is TRBJ2-3 and V is TRBV11-2; D gene uncertain. The CDR3 covers 14 residues. With 6 bases removed from V and 1 base from J, the gap between germline ends came to 11 bases. Germline-derived CDR1 and CDR2 are SGHAT and FQNNGV. CDR3 sequence: CASRSLARTDTQYF. The CDR3 DNA reads TGTGCCAGCAGGTCCCTCGCCCGCACAGATACGCAGTATTTT.

Concerning this clonotype: This sequence may be a read error, since a much larger clone differs from it by one base. The chain has TRBV24-1 and TRBJ1-1; tentative D call: TRBD1 (6 bases). The CDR3 contains 13 residues. Germline CDR1 and CDR2: KGHDR and SFDVKD. V was clipped by 8 bases and J by 3 bases, with 12 bases between them. This chain's CDR3 is CATNMGAYTEAFF. The CDR3, as DNA: TGTGCCACCAATATGGGGGCCTACACTGAAGCTTTCTTT.

This clonotype has a count of ten or more. This chain joins TRBV28 and TRBJ1-1; D is uncertain. Germline values: CDR1 MDHEN, CDR2 SYDVKM. Trimming pared 5 bases from V and 10 bases from J, leaving 17 bases between. The CDR3 spans 13 residues. In DNA form, the CDR3 reads TGTGCCAGCAGTCCCCCGCAAGTCCGGGCAGCTTTCTTT. Protein sequence: CASSPPQVRAAFF.

This clonotype was detected ten times or more. The rearrangement uses TRBV6-9 and TRBJ2-5; D gene uncertain. V was pared by 6 bases and J by 0 bases, with 14 bases between. The CDR3 spans 15 residues. Germline V gives CDR1 MNHGY, CDR2 SVAAGI. DNA for the CDR3: TGTGCCAGCAGCTTCGACATCGCCTACCAAGAGACCCAGTACTTC. Translated: CASSFDIAYQETQYF.

V usage is TRBV7-9 and J usage is TRBJ1-5; D unresolved. V gave up 5 bases and J gave up 5 bases, with 10 bases separating them. Germline-derived CDR1 and CDR2 are SEHNR and FQNEAQ (reference sequence). The CDR3 has 13 amino acids. The CDR3 DNA sequence: TGTGCCAGCAGCGCAAGGACGGATCAGCCCCAGCATTTT. This sequence encodes CASSARTDQPQHF.

The chain is built from TRBV18 and TRBJ2-1; tentatively, D is TRBD1 or TRBD2 (7 bases each). The CDR3 covers 18 residues. In germline, CDR1 is KGHSH, CDR2 LQKENI. V lost 1 base, J lost 0 bases, and 16 bases lay in between. CDR3 protein: CASSPRQGAGSSYNEQFF. The DNA for the CDR3 is TGTGCCAGCTCACCACGACAGGGAGCGGGAAGCTCCTACAATGAGCAGTTCTTC.

CDR3 in amino acids: CASSWGDLEQYV. CDR3 sequence (DNA): TGTGCCAGCAGTTGGGGGGACCTCGAGCAGTACGTC. J is TRBJ2-7 and V is TRBV28; D may be TRBD2 (6 bases). Germline CDR1 reads MDHEN; CDR2 reads SYDVKM. Trimming cost V 4 bases and J 6 bases, with 10 bases left between them. This CDR3 has 12 amino acids.

Points on this clonotype: A read error is possible here, since a much larger clone lies one base away. The chain is built from TRBV2 and TRBJ1-1; D gene ambiguous. This CDR3 comprises 14 residues. The ends were cut back, 9 bases at V and 0 bases at J, with 14 bases in the middle. The germline V gene encodes CDR1 SNHLY and CDR2 FYNNEI. The CDR3 bases are TGTGCCAGTGGATCACGGAGGATGAACACTGAAGCTTTCTTT. Amino acids: CASGSRRMNTEAFF.

V gene TRBV19 combines with J gene TRBJ2-5; tentative D call: TRBD1 (8 bases). This CDR3 region has 17 residues. CDR1 and CDR2 (germline): LNHDA, SQIVND (reference sequence). V lost 5 bases to trimming and J lost 6 bases, with 25 bases between them. CDR3 nucleotide sequence: TGTGCCAGTAGTCCAGGGGGGGGACAGGTGGTCCTTCAGACCCAGTACTTC. This codes for CASSPGGGQVVLQTQYF.

Details on this clonotype: This sequence may be a read error, since a much larger clone differs from it by one base. The rearrangement joins TRBV30 to TRBJ2-1; the D is unclear. The CDR3 totals 14 residues. Between the trimmed V and J ends, which lost 0 bases and 2 bases, there was a span of 8 bases. Germline assignment: CDR1 GTSNPN and CDR2 SVGIG (reference sequence). The CDR3 loop reads CAWSVGIAYNEQFF. The CDR3 DNA follows: TGTGCCTGGAGTGTAGGGATAGCCTACAATGAGCAGTTCTTC.

This clonotype rates as medium-sized. The V call is TRBV14, the J call TRBJ2-1, with D perhaps TRBD1 (6 bases). CDR1 and CDR2 (germline): SGHDN, FVKESK. The CDR3 is 15 amino acids. Trimming removed 4 bases from V and 8 bases from J, with 18 bases in between. CDR3 in amino acids: CASSLRQVQLDEQFF. CDR3 DNA sequence: TGTGCCAGCAGCCTTCGACAGGTGCAACTCGATGAGCAGTTCTTC.

As concerns this clonotype: At one of its ends the junction is not consistent with the germline gene, which may arise from a read error. The chain links TRBV4-1 to TRBJ1-4; D is uncertain. CDR3 length: 15 residues. The germline gives CDR1 MGHRA, CDR2 YSYEKL. The CDR3: CASSQLDQVDEKLLF. Here the CDR3 DNA reads TGCGCCAGCAGCCAACTTGACCAGGTTGATGAAAAACTGTTATTT.

This clonotype was detected only a few times. The genes are TRBV6-1 and TRBJ2-3, with TRBD1 identical over 9 bases. This CDR3 has 14 residues. V shed 6 bases and J 2 bases; nucleotides not matched to a gene: 3. Germline-derived CDR1 and CDR2 are MNHNS and SASEGT. DNA for the CDR3: TGTGCCAGCAGACAGGGGGCAATCACAGATACGCAGTATTTT. Encoded protein: CASRQGAITDTQYF.

This sequence joins TRBV5-1 and TRBJ2-4; no reliable D call. The CDR3 totals 15 residues. Trimming took 2 bases from V and 6 from J, leaving 15 bases between them. Germline lookup yields CDR1 SGHRS and CDR2 YFSETQ. The DNA for the CDR3 is TGCGCCAGCAGCTTACGCGGAAGGGAAGGAAACATTCAGTACTTC. Amino acid sequence: CASSLRGREGNIQYF.

This clonotype appeared many times. This chain joins TRBV6-2 or TRBV6-3 and TRBJ2-7, with a possible D match to TRBD2 (5 bases). The V and J ends lost 0 bases and 3 bases respectively, with 6 bases between them. The germline gives CDR1 MNHEY, CDR2 SVGEGT. The CDR3 is 13 amino acids. This CDR3 reads CASSYSGSYEQYF. CDR3 coding DNA: TGTGCCAGCAGTTACTCGGGGAGCTACGAGCAGTACTTC.

This clonotype was seen at least ten times. This chain links TRBV29-1 with TRBJ1-1; perhaps TRBD1 as D (6 bases). The V gene's germline CDR1 is SQVTM and CDR2 ANQGSEA. Trimming removed 0 bases at V and 4 bases at J, with 12 bases between. The CDR3 is 14 residues long. The CDR3 here is CSVEDHGRGTEAFF. The CDR3 nucleotides read TGCAGCGTTGAAGATCATGGCAGGGGCACTGAAGCTTTCTTT. Drawing the rest from reference TRBV29-1 and TRBJ1-1, the complete variable domain is SAVISQKPSRDICQRGTSLTIQCQVDSQVTMMFWYRQQPGQSLTLIATANQGSEATYESGFVIDKFPISRPNLTFSTLTVSNMSPEDSSIYLCSVEDHGRGTEAFFGQGTRLTVV.

By sample share, this clonotype is medium-sized (0.01 to 0.1%). The chain employs TRBV10-3 and TRBJ1-5; D gene ambiguous. The germline V and J ends were trimmed by 6 bases and 7 bases, with 13 bases remaining between them. Germline V gives CDR1 ENHRY, CDR2 SYGVKD. The CDR3 totals 13 residues. In DNA, the CDR3 is TGTGCCATCAGAGATCAAGGCGGGCAGCCCCAGCATTTT. It yields the protein CAIRDQGGQPQHF.